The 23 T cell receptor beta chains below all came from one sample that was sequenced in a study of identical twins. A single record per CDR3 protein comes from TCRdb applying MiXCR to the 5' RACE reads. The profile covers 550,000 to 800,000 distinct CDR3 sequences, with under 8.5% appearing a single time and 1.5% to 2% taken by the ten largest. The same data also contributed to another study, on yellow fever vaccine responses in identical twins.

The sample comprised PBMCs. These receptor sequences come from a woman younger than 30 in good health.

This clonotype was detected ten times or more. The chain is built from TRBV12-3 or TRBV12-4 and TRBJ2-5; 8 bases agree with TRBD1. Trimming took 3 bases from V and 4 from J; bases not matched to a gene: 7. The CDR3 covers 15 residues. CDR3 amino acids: CASSFSQGGGETQYF. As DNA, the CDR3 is TGTGCCAGCAGTTTCTCACAGGGGGGAGGAGAGACCCAGTACTTC.

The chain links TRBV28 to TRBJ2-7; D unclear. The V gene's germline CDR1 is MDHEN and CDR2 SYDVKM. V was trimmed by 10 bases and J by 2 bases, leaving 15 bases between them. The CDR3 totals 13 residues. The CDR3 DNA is TGTGCCACCACCCCAGCCCCTCCCTACGAGCAGTACTTC. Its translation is CATTPAPPYEQYF.

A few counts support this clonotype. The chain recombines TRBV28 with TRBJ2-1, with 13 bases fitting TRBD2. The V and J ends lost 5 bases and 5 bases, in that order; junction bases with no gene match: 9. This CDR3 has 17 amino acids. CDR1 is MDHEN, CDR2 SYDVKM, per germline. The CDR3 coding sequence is TGTGCCAGCAGTCCACTAGCGGGGGGGCCGATTAACAATGAGCAGTTCTTC. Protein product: CASSPLAGGPINNEQFF.

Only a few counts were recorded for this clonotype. The CDR3: CAISEPGGADYGYTF. For the CDR3, the DNA is TGTGCCATCAGTGAGCCGGGGGGGGCCGACTATGGCTACACCTTC. J is TRBJ1-2 and V is TRBV10-3, with a tentative D call TRBD1 (6 bases). CDR1 ENHRY and CDR2 SYGVKD come from the germline V gene. The CDR3 has 15 residues. V was trimmed by 2 bases and J by 3 bases, leaving 13 bases between them.

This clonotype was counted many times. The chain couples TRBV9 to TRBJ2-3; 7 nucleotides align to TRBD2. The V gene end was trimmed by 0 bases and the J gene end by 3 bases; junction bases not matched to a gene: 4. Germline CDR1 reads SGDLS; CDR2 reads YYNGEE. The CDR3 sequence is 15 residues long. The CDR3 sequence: CASSVAMRETDTQYF. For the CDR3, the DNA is TGTGCCAGCAGCGTAGCTATGCGGGAGACAGATACGCAGTATTTT.

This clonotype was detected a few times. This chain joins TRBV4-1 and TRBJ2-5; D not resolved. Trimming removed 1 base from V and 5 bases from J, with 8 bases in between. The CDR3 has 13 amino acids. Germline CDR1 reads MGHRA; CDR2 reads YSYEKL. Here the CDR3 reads CASSQGWLETQYF. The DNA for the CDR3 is TGCGCCAGCAGCCAAGGGTGGTTGGAGACCCAGTACTTC.

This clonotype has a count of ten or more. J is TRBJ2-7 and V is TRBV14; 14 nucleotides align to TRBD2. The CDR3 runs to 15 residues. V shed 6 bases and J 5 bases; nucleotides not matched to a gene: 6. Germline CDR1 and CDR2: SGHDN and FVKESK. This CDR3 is CASSPGTSGSDEQYF. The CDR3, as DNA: TGTGCCAGCAGTCCCGGGACTAGCGGGAGTGACGAGCAGTACTTC. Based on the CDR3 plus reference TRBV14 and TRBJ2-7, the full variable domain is EAGVTQFPSHSVIEKGQTVTLRCDPISGHDNLYWYRRVMGKEIKFLLHFVKESKQDESGMPNNRFLAERTGGTYSTLKVQPAELEDSGVYFCASSPGTSGSDEQYFGPGTRLTVT.

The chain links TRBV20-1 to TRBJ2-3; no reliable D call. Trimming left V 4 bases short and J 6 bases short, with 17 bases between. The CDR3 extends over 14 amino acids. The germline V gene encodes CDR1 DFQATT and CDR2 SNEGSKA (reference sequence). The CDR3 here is CSAISPGTGDTQYF. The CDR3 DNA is TGCAGTGCTATTAGCCCCGGAACTGGGGATACGCAGTATTTT.

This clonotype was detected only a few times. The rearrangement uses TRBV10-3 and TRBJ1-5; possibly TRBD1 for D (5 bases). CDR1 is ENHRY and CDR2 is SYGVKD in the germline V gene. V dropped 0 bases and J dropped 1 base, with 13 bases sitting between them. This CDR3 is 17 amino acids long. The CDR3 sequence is CAISESTGPGSNQPQHF. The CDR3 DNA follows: TGTGCCATCAGTGAGTCGACGGGCCCAGGGAGCAATCAGCCCCAGCATTTT.

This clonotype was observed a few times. This chain's CDR3 is CAISDPTWEETQYF. The CDR3 nucleotides read TGTGCCATCAGTGACCCTACGTGGGAAGAGACCCAGTACTTC. The chain combines TRBV10-3 with TRBJ2-5, with D unclear. The CDR3 spans 14 residues. Trimming left V 3 bases short and J 3 bases short, with 11 bases between. The germline gives CDR1 ENHRY, CDR2 SYGVKD.

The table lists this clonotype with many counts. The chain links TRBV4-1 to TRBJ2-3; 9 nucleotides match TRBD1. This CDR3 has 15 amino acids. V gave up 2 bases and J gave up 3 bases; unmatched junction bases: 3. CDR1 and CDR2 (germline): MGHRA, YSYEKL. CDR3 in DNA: TGCGCCAGCAGCCAAAGGGACAGGGTGACAGATACGCAGTATTTT. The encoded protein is CASSQRDRVTDTQYF.

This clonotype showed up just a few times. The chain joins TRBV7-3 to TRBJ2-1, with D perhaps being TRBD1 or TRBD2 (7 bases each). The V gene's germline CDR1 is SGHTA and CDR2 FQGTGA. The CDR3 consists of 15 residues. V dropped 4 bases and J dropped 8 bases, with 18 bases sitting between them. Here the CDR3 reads CASSSQGEGAHEQFF. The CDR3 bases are TGTGCCAGCAGCTCCCAAGGGGAGGGGGCACATGAGCAGTTCTTC.

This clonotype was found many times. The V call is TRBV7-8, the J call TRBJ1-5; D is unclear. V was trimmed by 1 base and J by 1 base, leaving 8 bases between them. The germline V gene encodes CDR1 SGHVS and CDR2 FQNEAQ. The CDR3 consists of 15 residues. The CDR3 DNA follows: TGTGCCAGCAGCTTAGAAATCTGGAGCAATCAGCCCCAGCATTTT. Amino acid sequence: CASSLEIWSNQPQHF.

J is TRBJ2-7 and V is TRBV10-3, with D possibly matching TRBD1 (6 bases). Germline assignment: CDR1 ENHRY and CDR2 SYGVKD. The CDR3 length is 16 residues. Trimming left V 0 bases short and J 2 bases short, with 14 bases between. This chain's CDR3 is CAISESGARAPYEQYF. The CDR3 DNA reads TGTGCCATCAGTGAGTCGGGGGCTAGGGCCCCCTACGAGCAGTACTTC.

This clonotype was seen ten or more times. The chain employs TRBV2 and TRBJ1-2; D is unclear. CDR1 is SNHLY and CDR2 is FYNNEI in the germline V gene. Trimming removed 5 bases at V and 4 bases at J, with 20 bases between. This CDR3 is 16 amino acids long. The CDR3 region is CASSTPNGLFSYGYTF. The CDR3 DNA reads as TGTGCCAGCAGTACCCCCAACGGGCTTTTCAGCTATGGCTACACCTTC.

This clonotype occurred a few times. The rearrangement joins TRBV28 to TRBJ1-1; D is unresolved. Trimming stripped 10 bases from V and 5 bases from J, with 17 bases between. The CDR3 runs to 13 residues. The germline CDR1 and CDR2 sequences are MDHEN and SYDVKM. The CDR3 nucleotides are TGTGCCACCCTCCCGGCAATTAGAACTGAAGCTTTCTTT. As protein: CATLPAIRTEAFF.

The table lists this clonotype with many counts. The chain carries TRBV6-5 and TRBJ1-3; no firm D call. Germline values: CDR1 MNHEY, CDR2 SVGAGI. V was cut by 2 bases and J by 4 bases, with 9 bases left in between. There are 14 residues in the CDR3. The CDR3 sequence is CASSYGGQGNTIYF. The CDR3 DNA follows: TGTGCCAGCAGTTACGGTGGGCAAGGAAACACCATATATTTT.

The CDR3 coding sequence is TGTGCCAGCAGCCGCCCGGGACAGGGGCAGGATACGCAGTATTTT. This sequence encodes CASSRPGQGQDTQYF. This chain connects TRBV5-8 to TRBJ2-3; the match to TRBD1 covers 10 bases. With V trimmed by 4 bases and J by 6 bases, 8 bases remained unmatched. Germline CDR1 is SGHTS and CDR2 is YDEGEE. The CDR3 consists of 15 residues.

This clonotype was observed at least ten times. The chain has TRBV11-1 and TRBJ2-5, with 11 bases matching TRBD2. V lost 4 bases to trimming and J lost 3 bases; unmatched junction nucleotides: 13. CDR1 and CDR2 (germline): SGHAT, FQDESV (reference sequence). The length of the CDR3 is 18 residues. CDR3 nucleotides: TGTGCCAGCAGCTCCCGACTAGCGGGATTGATGGCGGAAGAGACCCAGTACTTC. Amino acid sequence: CASSSRLAGLMAEETQYF.

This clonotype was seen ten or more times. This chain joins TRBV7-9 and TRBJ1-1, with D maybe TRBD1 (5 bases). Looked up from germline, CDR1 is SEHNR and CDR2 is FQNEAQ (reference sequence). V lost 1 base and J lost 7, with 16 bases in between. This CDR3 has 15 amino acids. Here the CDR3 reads CASSLVDTAGGEAFF. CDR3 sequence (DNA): TGTGCCAGCAGCTTAGTGGACACGGCGGGGGGTGAAGCTTTCTTT.

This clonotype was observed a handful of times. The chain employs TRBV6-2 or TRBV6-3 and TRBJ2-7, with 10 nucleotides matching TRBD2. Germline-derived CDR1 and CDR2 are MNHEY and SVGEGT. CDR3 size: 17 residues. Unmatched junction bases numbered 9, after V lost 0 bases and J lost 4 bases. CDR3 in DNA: TGTGCCAGCAGTTACTCGCTGAGGCTAGCGGGAGAGTACGAGCAGTACTTC. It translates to CASSYSLRLAGEYEQYF.

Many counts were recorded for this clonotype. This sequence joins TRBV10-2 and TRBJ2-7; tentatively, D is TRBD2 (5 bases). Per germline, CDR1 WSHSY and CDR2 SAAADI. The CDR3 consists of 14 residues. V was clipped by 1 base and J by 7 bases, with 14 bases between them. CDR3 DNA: TGCGCCAGCAGTGAGTTTTCCGGCCCGGGAGAGCAGTACGTC. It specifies CASSEFSGPGEQYV.

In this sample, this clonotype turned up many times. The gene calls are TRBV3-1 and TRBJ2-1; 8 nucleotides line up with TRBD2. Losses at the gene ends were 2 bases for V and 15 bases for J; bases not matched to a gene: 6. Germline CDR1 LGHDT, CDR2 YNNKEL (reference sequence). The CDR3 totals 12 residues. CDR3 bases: TGTGCCAGCAGCCAACTCGGGGGGGACCCGTTCTTC. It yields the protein CASSQLGGDPFF.